This TCR beta chain was captured in a study of blood T cell repertoires in COVID-19. Study context: The origin of the acute and convalescent COVID-19 samples was the United States, Italy and Spain.

V lost 3 bases to trimming and J lost 5 bases; unmatched junction nucleotides: 7. Germline lookup yields CDR1 SGDLS and CDR2 YYNGEE. The CDR3 has 14 amino acids. The assay was immunoSEQ multiplex PCR, and TCRdb's table has in-frame clones only and misses some. This table holds tens of thousands of clones, just over 85% found once. The clonotype comes from a woman of 80 years or more with acute or convalescent COVID-19. Material: peripheral blood. V gene TRBV9 combines with J gene TRBJ1-2, with TRBD1 matching 7 bases. In DNA form, the CDR3 reads TGTGCCAGCAGCGCCTCGACAGGGAAGTATGGCTACACCTTC. Encoded protein: CASSASTGKYGYTF.